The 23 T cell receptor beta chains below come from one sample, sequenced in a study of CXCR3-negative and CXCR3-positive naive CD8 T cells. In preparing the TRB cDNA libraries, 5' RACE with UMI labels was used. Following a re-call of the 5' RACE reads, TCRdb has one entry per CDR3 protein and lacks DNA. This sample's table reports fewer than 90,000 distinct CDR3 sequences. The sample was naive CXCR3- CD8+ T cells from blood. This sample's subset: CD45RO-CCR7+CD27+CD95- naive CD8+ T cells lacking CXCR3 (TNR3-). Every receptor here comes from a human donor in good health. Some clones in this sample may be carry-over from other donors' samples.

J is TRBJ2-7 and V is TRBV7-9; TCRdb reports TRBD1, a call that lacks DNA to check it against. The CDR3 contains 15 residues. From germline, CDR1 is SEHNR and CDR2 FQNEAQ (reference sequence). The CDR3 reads CASSSPRQGGYEQYF. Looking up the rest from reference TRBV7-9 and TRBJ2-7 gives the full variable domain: DTGVSQNPRHKITKRGQNVTFRCDPISEHNRLYWYRQTLGQGPEFLTYFQNEAQLEKSRLLSDRFSAERPKGSFSTLEIQRTEQGDSAMYLCASSSPRQGGYEQYFGPGTRLTVT.

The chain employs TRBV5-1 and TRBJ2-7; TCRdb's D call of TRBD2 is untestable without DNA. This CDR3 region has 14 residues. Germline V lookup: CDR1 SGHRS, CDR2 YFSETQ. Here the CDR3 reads CASSPIGGTEEQYF.

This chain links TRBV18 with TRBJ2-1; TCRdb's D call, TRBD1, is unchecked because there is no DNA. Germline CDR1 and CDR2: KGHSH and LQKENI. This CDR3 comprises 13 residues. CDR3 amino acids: CASSPRKGNEQFF.

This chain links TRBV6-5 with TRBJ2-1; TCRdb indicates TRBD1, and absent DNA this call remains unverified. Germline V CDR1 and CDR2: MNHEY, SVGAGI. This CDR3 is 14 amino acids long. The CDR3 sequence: CASSYNQGYNEQFF.

CDR3: CASSQDVTGTGTYEQYF. The chain combines TRBV4-1 with TRBJ2-7; TCRdb picks TRBD1, but there is no DNA to check that call. This CDR3 has 17 amino acids. Germline CDR1 and CDR2: MGHRA and YSYEKL.

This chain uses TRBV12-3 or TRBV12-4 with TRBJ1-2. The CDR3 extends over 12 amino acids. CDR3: CASSFVPYGYTF.

CDR3 amino acids: CASSYPDALEAFF. V is TRBV6-5 and J is TRBJ1-1. The CDR3 covers 13 residues. Germline CDR1 MNHEY, CDR2 SVGAGI.

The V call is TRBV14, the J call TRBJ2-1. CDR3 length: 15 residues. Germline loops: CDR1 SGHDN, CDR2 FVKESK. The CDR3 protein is CASSQGKGPYNEQFF.

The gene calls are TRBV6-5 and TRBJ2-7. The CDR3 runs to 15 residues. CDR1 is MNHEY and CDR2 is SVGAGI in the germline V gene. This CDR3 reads CASSSRTKSSYEQYF.

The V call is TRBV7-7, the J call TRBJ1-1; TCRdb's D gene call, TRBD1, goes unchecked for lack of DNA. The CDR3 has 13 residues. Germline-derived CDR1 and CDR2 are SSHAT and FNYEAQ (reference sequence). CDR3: CASSKYRGTEAFF.

This chain's CDR3 is CASSSWAGPDTQYF. The chain recombines TRBV11-3 with TRBJ2-3; TCRdb's D gene call, TRBD2, goes unchecked for lack of DNA. CDR1 and CDR2 (germline): SGHNT, YENEEA. CDR3 size: 14 residues. Supplemented by reference TRBV11-3 and TRBJ2-3, the full variable domain reads EAGVVQSPRYKIIEKKQPVAFWCNPISGHNTLYWYLQNLGQGPELLIRYENEEAVDDSQLPKDRFSAERLKGVDSTLKIQPAELGDSAVYLCASSSWAGPDTQYFGPGTRLTVL.

The CDR3 here is CASRDAPLGSYEQYF. The chain recombines TRBV7-2 with TRBJ2-7; as DNA is missing, the TRBD2 call by TCRdb cannot be tested. CDR1 SGHTA and CDR2 FQGNSA come from the germline V gene. CDR3 size: 15 residues.

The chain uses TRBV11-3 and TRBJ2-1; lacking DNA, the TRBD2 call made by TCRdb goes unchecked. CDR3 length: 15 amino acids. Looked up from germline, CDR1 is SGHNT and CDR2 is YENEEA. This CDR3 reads CASTSSGGEGNEQFF.

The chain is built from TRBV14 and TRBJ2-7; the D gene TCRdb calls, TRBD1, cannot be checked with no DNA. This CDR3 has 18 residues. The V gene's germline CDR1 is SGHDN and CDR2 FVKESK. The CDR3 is CASSQAERRGRLPYEQYF.

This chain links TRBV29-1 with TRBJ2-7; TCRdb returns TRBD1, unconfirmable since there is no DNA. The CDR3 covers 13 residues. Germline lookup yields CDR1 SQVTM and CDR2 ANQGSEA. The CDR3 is CSAHLTGSYEQYF.

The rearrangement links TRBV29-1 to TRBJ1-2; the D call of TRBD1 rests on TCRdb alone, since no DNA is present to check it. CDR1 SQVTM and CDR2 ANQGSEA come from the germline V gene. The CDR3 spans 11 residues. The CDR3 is CSLQGNYGYTF.

CDR3 in amino acids: CASSLDPTYEQYF. The rearrangement links TRBV5-1 to TRBJ2-7. The CDR3 extends over 13 amino acids. Per germline, CDR1 SGHRS and CDR2 YFSETQ. Combining the CDR3 with reference TRBV5-1 and TRBJ2-7 gives the whole variable domain KAGVTQTPRYLIKTRGQQVTLSCSPISGHRSVSWYQQTPGQGLQFLFEYFSETQRNKGNFPGRFSGRQFSNSRSEMNVSTLELGDSALYLCASSLDPTYEQYFGPGTRLTVT.

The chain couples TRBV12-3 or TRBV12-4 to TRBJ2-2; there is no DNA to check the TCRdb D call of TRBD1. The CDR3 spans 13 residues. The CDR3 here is CASSFLGDGELFF.

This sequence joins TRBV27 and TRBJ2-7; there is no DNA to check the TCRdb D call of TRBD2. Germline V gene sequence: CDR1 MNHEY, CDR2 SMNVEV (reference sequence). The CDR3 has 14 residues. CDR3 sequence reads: CASSILADSYEQYF.

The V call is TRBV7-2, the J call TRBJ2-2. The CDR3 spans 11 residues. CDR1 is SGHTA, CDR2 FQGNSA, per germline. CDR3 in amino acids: CASAAFGELFF.

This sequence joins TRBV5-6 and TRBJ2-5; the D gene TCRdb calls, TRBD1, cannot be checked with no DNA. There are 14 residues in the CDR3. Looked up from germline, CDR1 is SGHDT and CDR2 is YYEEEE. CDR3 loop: CASSGTGTQETQYF.

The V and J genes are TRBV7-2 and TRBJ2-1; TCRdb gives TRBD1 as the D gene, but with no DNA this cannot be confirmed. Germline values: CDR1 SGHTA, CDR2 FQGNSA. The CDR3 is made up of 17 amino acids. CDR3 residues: CASSRSPRGRTYNEQFF.

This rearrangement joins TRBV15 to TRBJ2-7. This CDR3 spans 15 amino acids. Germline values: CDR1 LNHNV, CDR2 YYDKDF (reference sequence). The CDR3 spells CATSRDRYSGYEQYF.